The 12 T cell receptor beta chains given below trace back to one sample, sequenced in a study of T cell responses to AZD1222 COVID-19 vaccine. Method: immunoSEQ multiplex PCR; TCRdb's copy keeps in-frame clones and lacks some. The table lists under 200,000 clones, more than 75% of them singletons. Sequencing used peripheral blood, obtained on day 0 of MenACWY control vaccination. All receptors come from an adult in good health.

This chain links TRBV27 with TRBJ1-2; TRBD1 is a possible D gene (6 bases). Germline CDR1 MNHEY, CDR2 SMNVEV (reference sequence). The CDR3 totals 13 residues. V dropped 3 bases and J dropped 6 bases, with 11 bases sitting between them. The CDR3 reads CASSLGGGDGYTF. Written as DNA, the CDR3 is TGTGCCAGCAGTTTGGGAGGGGGGGATGGCTACACCTTC.

The chain joins TRBV11-2 to TRBJ2-7; no clear D. Trimming took 0 bases from V and 6 from J, leaving 6 bases between them. Germline V gene sequence: CDR1 SGHAT, CDR2 FQNNGV. The CDR3 consists of 12 residues. In DNA, the CDR3 is TGTGCCAGCAGCTTAGATCTAGTCGAGCAGTACTTC. Its translation is CASSLDLVEQYF.

This clone was recorded only once. The rearrangement links TRBV5-1 to TRBJ2-6; D may be TRBD2 (6 bases). The CDR3 sequence is 16 residues long. Trimming shortened V by 4 bases and J by 0 bases, and 11 bases separated the two germline ends. CDR1 and CDR2 (germline): SGHRS, YFSETQ. CDR3 amino acids: CASSLGRGSGANVLTF. The CDR3, as DNA: TGCGCCAGCAGCCTAGGGCGGGGCTCTGGGGCCAACGTCCTGACTTTC. The whole variable domain, filled in from reference TRBV5-1 and TRBJ2-6, reads KAGVTQTPRYLIKTRGQQVTLSCSPISGHRSVSWYQQTPGQGLQFLFEYFSETQRNKGNFPGRFSGRQFSNSRSEMNVSTLELGDSALYLCASSLGRGSGANVLTFGAGSRLTVL.

This chain connects TRBV18 to TRBJ1-1; 10 positions agree with TRBD1. V was pared by 3 bases and J by 5 bases, with 9 bases of the junction left unmatched. Germline V gene data show CDR1 as KGHSH and CDR2 as LQKENI. The CDR3 totals 16 residues. CDR3 protein: CASSPLTRTGGTEAFF. DNA of the CDR3: TGTGCCAGCTCACCCCTCACCCGGACAGGGGGGACTGAAGCTTTCTTT.

The rearrangement uses TRBV7-3 and TRBJ2-3; 8 bases are shared with TRBD2. The CDR3 consists of 14 residues. J gave up 4 bases and V 2 bases, and 2 bases lay outside the gene matches. In germline, CDR1 is SGHTA, CDR2 FQGTGA. CDR3 in amino acids: CASSLGTSPDTQYF. The CDR3 coding sequence is TGTGCCAGCAGCTTAGGGACTAGTCCAGATACGCAGTATTTT.

The rearrangement joins TRBV19 to TRBJ1-5, with D perhaps matching TRBD1 (5 bases). CDR3 size: 15 residues. V lost 3 bases and J lost 6, with 15 bases in between. Germline V gene data show CDR1 as LNHDA and CDR2 as SQIVND (reference sequence). The CDR3 spells CASSMAQGLGQPQHF. CDR3 DNA sequence: TGTGCCAGTAGTATGGCCCAGGGATTGGGTCAGCCCCAGCATTTT.

CDR3 sequence (DNA): TGTGCCAGCAGCCACCGGGGTCAGCCCCAGCATTTT. Residues: CASSHRGQPQHF. The chain joins TRBV7-2 to TRBJ1-5; D gene unclear. Trimming took 5 bases from V and 6 from J, leaving 8 bases between them. The CDR3 extends over 12 amino acids. Germline loops: CDR1 SGHTA, CDR2 FQGNSA.

V gene TRBV9 combines with J gene TRBJ2-5; TRBD2 matches at 7 bases. Looked up from germline, CDR1 is SGDLS and CDR2 is YYNGEE. The V gene end was trimmed by 0 bases and the J gene end by 5 bases; junction bases not matched to a gene: 4. The CDR3 has 14 residues. CDR3 DNA: TGTGCCAGCAGCGTAGCTGGGGGGGAGGAGACCCAGTACTTC. Protein: CASSVAGGEETQYF.

In its sample, this clone was seen once. The rearrangement links TRBV30 to TRBJ1-3; D perhaps matches TRBD1 (5 bases). The length of the CDR3 is 14 residues. Trimming stripped 7 bases from V and 2 bases from J, with 15 bases between. Looked up from germline, CDR1 is GTSNPN and CDR2 is SVGIG (reference sequence). The chain's CDR3 is CASNRGGAGNTIYF. The CDR3 coding sequence is TGTGCCTCCAATCGGGGGGGAGCTGGAAACACCATATATTTT.

This clone was seen only once. The chain employs TRBV5-6 and TRBJ1-5; maybe TRBD1 (5 bases). Trimming removed 4 bases from V and 6 bases from J, with 14 bases in between. Looked up from germline, CDR1 is SGHDT and CDR2 is YYEEEE. This CDR3 comprises 14 residues. CDR3 protein: CASSGGREGQPQHF. CDR3 nucleotides: TGTGCCAGCAGCGGGGGAAGGGAAGGTCAGCCCCAGCATTTT.

This clone was counted only a few times. This chain uses TRBV20-1 with TRBJ2-1; 14 bases agree with TRBD2. The CDR3 contains 15 residues. Germline V CDR1 and CDR2: DFQATT, SNEGSKA (reference sequence). J gave up 9 bases and V 3 bases, and 7 bases lay outside the gene matches. CDR3 nucleotide sequence: TGCAGTGCTAGTGGGGGACTAGCGGGAGTCTCTGAGCAGTTCTTC. Its translation is CSASGGLAGVSEQFF.

The CDR3 DNA sequence: TGTGCCAGCAGCTCCCGGACAGGCAAAGCTTTCTTT. It codes for CASSSRTGKAFF. The gene calls are TRBV11-3 and TRBJ1-1; 7 bases fit TRBD1. CDR1 and CDR2 from the germline V gene are SGHNT and YENEEA. There are 12 residues in the CDR3. V was pared by 4 bases and J by 9 bases, with 5 bases of the junction left unmatched.